This T cell receptor (beta chain) was documented in a study of vaccination and CD4 T cells after COVID-19 (dated by TCRdb to the early 2020s). For the wider study: Convalescent patients had a positive SARS-CoV-2 result on nasal swab PCR, and of these patients, some ten had mild disease and one had severe disease. In 10 COVID-19 convalescent patients and a handful of infection-naive healthy vaccine recipients, researchers compared the spike-specific CD4+ TCR repertoire from before mRNA vaccination with the repertoire from after. As controls, cultures received a CEFX viral epitope pool (the positive control), an HIV-1 Nef peptide pool (the negative control), or no peptide at all. Post-vaccine blood samples were taken a median of about 70 days after the second vaccine dose, with a range of 14 to 241 days. Each participant got two doses of either the Pfizer-BioNTech BNT162b2 vaccine (n=8) or the Moderna mRNA-1273 vaccine (n=2). Post-COVID blood samples were collected from convalescent patients a median of roughly 100 days after diagnosis, with a range of roughly 30 to 161 days. The convalescent cohort comprised six males and four females, including two Hispanic individuals, seven Caucasians, two Asians and one multiracial person. For stimulating the cultures, overlapping spike peptide pools were used, derived from SARS-CoV-2 as well as from the common cold coronaviruses HCoV-NL63, HCoV-OC43 and HCoV-229E.

About this clonotype itself: Its recognized antigen is unknown. The input lacks base qualities; no much larger clone sits a single base away.

General study outcomes and caveats: The study included relatively few convalescent patients and did not analyze early timepoints after natural infection. Among convalescent patients, a median roughly 90% of the SARS-CoV-2-reactive clones seen after vaccination appeared only after vaccination, which suggests priming specific to the vaccine. An increase in the median number of SARS-CoV-2-reactive clonotypes from approximately 20 after infection to 38 after vaccination was observed, but the change was not found to be significant. Of the vaccine-specific clones found in convalescent patients, nearly all (304 of 307) were mono-reactive for SARS-CoV-2 spike instead of being cross-reactive with common cold coronaviruses.

The library was obtained by PCR. At the Johns Hopkins FTIC core, DNA from the cultured CD4+ T cells underwent TCR sequencing with the Oncomine TCR Beta short-read assay. The QIAamp micro DNA kit was used to extract genomic DNA from the cultured CD4+ T cells. The Oncomine TCR Beta libraries from cultured CD4+ T cells were pooled using unique dual indexes and then sequenced on an Illumina iSeq 100. The study's processing was this. Non-productive sequences were removed, and CDR3s not starting with C, not ending with F or W, or shorter than 7 amino acids were discarded. Antigen-specific clonotypes were identified using the MANAFEST web application through comparison of peptide-stimulated wells with reference and other culture wells. An FDR below 0.05, an odds ratio above 5, and a productive frequency above 0.1% in at least two of three replicate wells were required for clones to be considered positive. A clonotype was classed as cross-reactive if the clonotype showed significant expansion both in SARS-CoV-2 spike wells and in at least one common cold coronavirus spike condition. Similarity between CDR3 sequences was evaluated in R version 3.6.1 using Levenshtein distances (stringdist) and unrooted phylogenetic trees (ape). In TCRdb, the public reads were trimmed at Q25 with fastp and aligned with MiXCR, with productive beta chains retained. Under each unique CDR3 protein, matching rows form one entry showing the most common genes and DNA. TCRdb's processing, not the authors', yielded these V and J calls. For this sample there are more than 15,000 distinct CDR3 sequences; around 46% appear just once. The top ten constitute roughly 5.7% of the sample.

Inclusive of the bounding cysteine and phenylalanine, the CDR3 is 15 residues long. The kept DNA is CDR3 alone, 45 bases in frame from the first base. Trimmed from V: 4 bases; trimmed from J: 4 bases; junction bases lacking a gene match: 3. Based on the germline V gene, the CDR1 and CDR2 sequences are KGHDR and SFDVKD. The sample's treatment or condition label, in plain terms: roughly 10-day PBMC culture with coronavirus spike peptide pools or control peptides (ViraFEST assay). To expand antigen-specific T cells with peptide pools and then pick out the expanded clonotypes through TCR sequencing, the study relied on the ViraFEST assay. The convalescent patients' positive SARS-CoV-2 PCR tests fell between March and December 2020, which was before the Alpha, Beta and Delta variants emerged in the United States. Each well held two million PBMCs cultured with around 10 ug/ml peptide pools in IMDM containing about 5% human AB serum and roughly 10 IU/ml IL-2. On days 3 and 7, half of the culture medium was replaced with fresh IL-2-containing medium. After 10 to 11 days of culture, CD4+ T cells were isolated by negative selection with the EasySep CD4+ T cell isolation kit. Ficoll-Paque Plus gradient centrifugation was used to isolate PBMCs from whole blood, and the isolated PBMCs were then either used fresh or cryopreserved at -140C. Culture conditions were generally each tested in triplicate wells.

The V and J segments used are TRBV24-1 and TRBJ2-1; TRBD2 aligns with 10 central bases. The TCR was taken from a human donor who had recovered from COVID-19. This material consisted of CD4+ T cells from blood, cultured in vitro, taken before SARS-CoV-2 vaccination. CDR3 protein: CATSDRSGGYNEQFF. The nucleotide sequence reads TGTGCCACCAGTGACCGTAGCGGGGGGTACAATGAGCAGTTCTTC.